The 18 T cell receptor beta chains below were found in one sample sequenced in a study of T cells in Graves' hyperthyroidism and ophthalmopathy. RNA transcripts yielded amplified TCR beta CDR3 regions. HTBI primers were the set used in a first-round RT-PCR of the TCR CDR3. TCRdb analysed the multiplex PCR reads with MiXCR anew, one entry per CDR3 protein. The data hold 350,000 to 400,000 distinct CDR3 sequences, with 15% to 20% observed a single time. The sequenced sample was blood. All receptors derive from a man younger than 35 with Graves' ophthalmopathy.

In its sample, this clonotype was seen many times. The chain combines TRBV5-4 with TRBJ2-7; D may be TRBD2 (5 bases). The CDR3 sequence is 14 residues long. The germline V and J ends were trimmed by 4 bases and 5 bases, with 16 bases remaining between them. Germline-derived CDR1 and CDR2 are SGHNT and YYREEE (reference sequence). CDR3 sequence reads: CASSPESGIHEQYF. The DNA of the CDR3 is TGTGCCAGCAGCCCGGAGTCGGGGATCCACGAGCAGTACTTC.

In its sample, this clonotype was seen many times. CDR3 protein: CASSLVTRGPYEQYF. The DNA of the CDR3 is TGTGCCAGCAGCTTAGTGACACGGGGTCCCTACGAGCAGTACTTC. The rearrangement links TRBV13 to TRBJ2-7; possible D gene TRBD2, 5 bases. V was shortened by 1 base and J by 2 bases, with 12 bases between the two germline ends. Looked up from germline, CDR1 is PRHDT and CDR2 is FYEKMQ (reference sequence). This CDR3 spans 15 amino acids.

In its sample, this clonotype was seen many times. The V call is TRBV9, the J call TRBJ1-3; D not certain. This CDR3 comprises 15 residues. In germline, CDR1 is SGDLS, CDR2 YYNGEE. Trimming removed 0 bases from V and 1 base from J, with 8 bases in between. The CDR3: CASSVEGLSGNTIYF. The CDR3 coding sequence is TGTGCCAGCAGCGTAGAAGGTCTTTCTGGAAACACCATATATTTT.

In its sample, this clonotype was seen many times. The chain links TRBV5-1 to TRBJ2-7, with D possibly being TRBD1 or TRBD2 (5 bases each). The CDR3 has 16 residues. Trimming removed 0 bases at V and 0 bases at J, with 13 bases between. Per the germline V gene, CDR1 is SGHRS and CDR2 is YFSETQ. The CDR3 protein is CASSLAAWGSSYEQYF. The CDR3 DNA follows: TGCGCCAGCAGCTTGGCCGCGTGGGGGAGCTCCTACGAGCAGTACTTC. Full variable domain (remainder filled in from reference TRBV5-1 and TRBJ2-7): KAGVTQTPRYLIKTRGQQVTLSCSPISGHRSVSWYQQTPGQGLQFLFEYFSETQRNKGNFPGRFSGRQFSNSRSEMNVSTLELGDSALYLCASSLAAWGSSYEQYFGPGTRLTVT.

The rearrangement uses TRBV2 and TRBJ1-1; TRBD1 matches at 11 bases. The CDR3 covers 12 residues. Losses at the gene ends were 8 bases for V and 4 bases for J; bases not matched to a gene: 0. Germline V gene sequence: CDR1 SNHLY, CDR2 FYNNEI. The CDR3 is CASGQGATEAFF. DNA for the CDR3: TGTGCCAGCGGACAGGGGGCCACTGAAGCTTTCTTT.

This clonotype was seen only a few times. The chain employs TRBV14 and TRBJ1-2, with D maybe TRBD1 (6 bases). From germline, CDR1 is SGHDN and CDR2 FVKESK. This CDR3 has 13 amino acids. Trimming stripped 3 bases from V and 6 bases from J, with 11 bases between. The CDR3 reads CASSQGGGDGYTF. DNA of the CDR3: TGTGCCAGCAGCCAGGGCGGGGGCGATGGCTACACCTTC. The whole variable domain, filled in from reference TRBV14 and TRBJ1-2, reads EAGVTQFPSHSVIEKGQTVTLRCDPISGHDNLYWYRRVMGKEIKFLLHFVKESKQDESGMPNNRFLAERTGGTYSTLKVQPAELEDSGVYFCASSQGGGDGYTFGSGTRLTVV.

In this sample, this clonotype turned up a few times. The chain joins TRBV24-1 to TRBJ1-2; tentatively, D is TRBD1 (5 bases). CDR3 length: 13 residues. Trimming cost V 7 bases and J 5 bases, with 13 bases left between them. Germline lookup yields CDR1 KGHDR and CDR2 SFDVKD. The DNA for the CDR3 is TGTGCCACCAGCCAGGGTACCTATTATGGCTACACCTTC. Its protein is CATSQGTYYGYTF.

V and J are TRBV19 and TRBJ1-2; the D gene is possibly TRBD1 (6 bases). Germline CDR1 and CDR2: LNHDA and SQIVND (reference sequence). Trimming shortened V by 9 bases and J by 6 bases, and 14 bases separated the two germline ends. CDR3 length: 12 amino acids. The CDR3: CASRVGGNGYTF. The CDR3 DNA reads TGTGCCAGCAGAGTAGGGGGGAATGGCTACACCTTC. Supplemented by reference TRBV19 and TRBJ1-2, the full variable domain reads DGGITQSPKYLFRKEGQNVTLSCEQNLNHDAMYWYRQDPGQGLRLIYYSQIVNDFQKGDIAEGYSVSREKKESFPLTVTSAQKNPTAFYLCASRVGGNGYTFGSGTRLTVV.

This clonotype was found many times. J is TRBJ2-7 and V is TRBV20-1; 8 nucleotides align to TRBD2. With V trimmed by 2 bases and J by 5 bases, 2 bases remained unmatched. Germline V gene sequence: CDR1 DFQATT, CDR2 SNEGSKA (reference sequence). The CDR3 has 12 amino acids. The CDR3 coding sequence is TGCAGTGCTAGACTAGCGGGCCACGAGCAGTACTTC. This translates into CSARLAGHEQYF.

This chain connects TRBV10-3 to TRBJ1-4, with 7 bases fitting TRBD1. CDR1 ENHRY and CDR2 SYGVKD come from the germline V gene. Unmatched junction bases numbered 8, after V lost 10 bases and J lost 3 bases. This CDR3 has 14 amino acids. CDR3 sequence: CATGGGRPNEKLFF. DNA of the CDR3: TGTGCCACAGGGGGAGGGCGGCCTAATGAAAAACTGTTTTTT.

Many counts were recorded for this clonotype. The V call is TRBV18, the J call TRBJ1-1; perhaps TRBD1 as D (5 bases). The CDR3 covers 15 residues. With 6 bases removed from V and 3 bases from J, the gap between germline ends came to 17 bases. Germline assignment: CDR1 KGHSH and CDR2 LQKENI. The CDR3 region has the DNA TGTGCCAGCTCGACCGTTGGGGGGTCGGACACTGAAGCTTTCTTT. This gives the protein CASSTVGGSDTEAFF.

This clonotype was observed many times. The gene calls are TRBV2 and TRBJ2-7; no definite D call. Germline V gene sequence: CDR1 SNHLY, CDR2 FYNNEI. Trimming shortened V by 2 bases and J by 3 bases, and 5 bases separated the two germline ends. There are 12 residues in the CDR3. This CDR3 reads CASSEQVYEQYF. The CDR3 region has the DNA TGTGCCAGCAGTGAACAGGTCTACGAGCAGTACTTC.

The chain couples TRBV25-1 to TRBJ1-2; the match to TRBD1 covers 7 bases. The CDR3 consists of 14 residues. The V and J ends lost 7 bases and 6 bases, in that order; junction bases with no gene match: 11. The germline gives CDR1 MGHDK, CDR2 SYGVNS. The CDR3 DNA reads as TGTGCCAGCATGCGACAGGGCGATGACGATGGCTACACCTTC. This translates into CASMRQGDDDGYTF.

This clonotype was seen repeatedly, ten times or more. The chain has TRBV18 and TRBJ1-1; no clear D. The CDR3 has 14 residues. Looked up from germline, CDR1 is KGHSH and CDR2 is LQKENI. Trimming cost V 1 base and J 1 base, with 7 bases left between them. CDR3 region: CASSPQGSNTEAFF. As DNA, the CDR3 is TGTGCCAGCTCACCACAAGGGTCGAACACTGAAGCTTTCTTT.

Points on this clonotype: A read error is possible here, since a much larger clone lies one base away. The rearrangement links TRBV7-2 to TRBJ1-1, with D unclear. The germline CDR1 and CDR2 sequences are SGHTA and FQGNSA. The CDR3 has 15 amino acids. The CDR3 spells CASSLEAETNTEASF. The CDR3 region has the DNA TGTGCCAGCAGTTTAGAGGCAGAAACGAACACTGAAGCTTCCTTT.

The genes are TRBV19 and TRBJ2-7; D gene unclear. The germline CDR1 and CDR2 sequences are LNHDA and SQIVND (reference sequence). The V end lost 0 bases, the J end lost 2 bases, and 8 bases lay between the germline ends. The CDR3 extends over 14 amino acids. The CDR3 here is CASSIDYGPYEQYF. The CDR3 DNA reads TGTGCCAGTAGTATAGACTACGGGCCCTACGAGCAGTACTTC. Supplemented by reference TRBV19 and TRBJ2-7, the full variable domain reads DGGITQSPKYLFRKEGQNVTLSCEQNLNHDAMYWYRQDPGQGLRLIYYSQIVNDFQKGDIAEGYSVSREKKESFPLTVTSAQKNPTAFYLCASSIDYGPYEQYFGPGTRLTVT.

V gene TRBV5-1 combines with J gene TRBJ2-2, with TRBD2 matching over 8 bases. The CDR3 loop spans 15 amino acids. Trimming took 4 bases from V and 4 from J; bases not matched to a gene: 6. The germline V gene encodes CDR1 SGHRS and CDR2 YFSETQ. The CDR3 DNA is TGCGCCAGCAGCCCGGGACTAGAAGGCACCGGGGAGCTGTTTTTT. This codes for CASSPGLEGTGELFF.

This rearrangement joins TRBV28 to TRBJ1-3, with 8 bases identical to TRBD1. The CDR3 contains 16 residues. After removal of 3 bases from V and 4 bases from J, the junction contained 8 bases not matched to a gene. Germline CDR1 and CDR2: MDHEN and SYDVKM. The CDR3 sequence: CASSFAPGGFGNTIYF. Written as DNA, the CDR3 is TGTGCCAGCAGTTTCGCCCCAGGGGGCTTCGGAAACACCATATATTTT.